The 25 T cell receptor beta chains reported below all come from one sample, sequenced in a study of cytomegalovirus exposure and HLA in healthy donors. PCR used 60 Vbeta primers and 13 Jbeta primers. Using immunoSEQ multiplex PCR, the repertoire was profiled, and TCRdb retains in-frame clones only, with some absent. The sample lists 150,000 to 190,000 clones; about 88% were seen once. The sample was PBMCs. These receptors were collected from a young woman in good health and CMV-seronegative.

This chain connects TRBV30 to TRBJ2-5, with TRBD1 as a possible D gene (6 bases). Germline CDR1 is GTSNPN and CDR2 is SVGIG (reference sequence). The CDR3 sequence is 14 residues long. V was cut by 0 bases and J by 5 bases, with 13 bases left in between. The CDR3 nucleotides read TGTGCCTGGAGTGTACGTGGGGGCAGGGAGACCCAGTACTTC. Translated: CAWSVRGGRETQYF.

A remark on this clone: Sequence at one end of the junction differs from germline and may be a read error. J is TRBJ2-3 and V is TRBV19, with D unresolved. The CDR3 has 14 amino acids. CDR1 and CDR2 (germline): LNHDA, SQIVND (reference sequence). The CDR3 reads CASSRGPSTDTQYF. The CDR3 DNA follows: TGTGCCAGCAGTAGAGGCCCTAGCACAGATACGCAGTATTTT.

The rearrangement uses TRBV10-3 and TRBJ2-7; 8 bases fit TRBD1. The CDR3 loop spans 16 amino acids. With V trimmed by 1 base and J by 4 bases, 9 bases remained unmatched. CDR1 and CDR2 (germline): ENHRY, SYGVKD. The CDR3 sequence: CAISELDRGPGYEQYF. DNA for the CDR3: TGTGCCATCAGTGAGTTAGACAGGGGCCCTGGGTACGAGCAGTACTTC.

The rearrangement joins TRBV29-1 to TRBJ2-5; D is undetermined. Germline-derived CDR1 and CDR2 are SQVTM and ANQGSEA. V lost 7 bases, J lost 3 bases, and 15 bases lay in between. The CDR3 has 13 residues. CDR3 in amino acids: CSGEVYLKETQYF. The CDR3 DNA is TGCAGCGGAGAGGTGTATTTAAAAGAGACCCAGTACTTC.

Here the CDR3 reads CASSRKGQGNTGELFF. DNA of the CDR3: TGTGCCAGCAGCCGAAAGGGACAGGGGAACACCGGGGAGCTGTTTTTT. V is TRBV9 and J is TRBJ2-2; 9 nucleotides agree with TRBD1. This CDR3 has 16 amino acids. In germline, CDR1 is SGDLS, CDR2 YYNGEE. The ends lost 4 bases at V and 1 base at J; junction bases unmatched: 5.

The chain links TRBV7-9 to TRBJ1-2; 8 positions agree with TRBD1. CDR1 is SEHNR and CDR2 is FQNEAQ in the germline V gene (reference sequence). The CDR3 totals 15 residues. V shed 4 bases, J shed 0 bases, and the junction held 4 bases outside the gene matches. CDR3 sequence (DNA): TGTGCCAGCAGCTCCGGACAGGGAACTAACTATGGCTACACCTTC. Translation gives CASSSGQGTNYGYTF.

The genes are TRBV18 and TRBJ1-2; the match to TRBD1 covers 7 bases. Germline V gives CDR1 KGHSH, CDR2 LQKENI. The CDR3 is 15 residues long. V shed 3 bases, J shed 6 bases, and the junction held 10 bases outside the gene matches. In nucleotides, the CDR3 is TGTGCCAGCTCACCTGGACAGGAGGCCGGGGATGGCTACACCTTC. This encodes CASSPGQEAGDGYTF.

The chain carries TRBV5-4 and TRBJ2-1; D might be TRBD2 (6 bases). This CDR3 is built from 13 residues. The V gene's germline CDR1 is SGHNT and CDR2 YYREEE (reference sequence). V was clipped by 7 bases and J by 8 bases, with 16 bases between them. The CDR3: CASSPAGFDEQFF. The CDR3 bases are TGTGCCAGCTCCCCCGCGGGATTTGATGAGCAGTTCTTC.

The CDR3 DNA is TGTGCCTGGAGTGTATTCCTAGCGGAGACAGATACGCAGTATTTT. It yields the protein CAWSVFLAETDTQYF. The rearrangement links TRBV30 to TRBJ2-3; 7 bases fit TRBD2. The CDR3 contains 15 residues. Germline V gene data show CDR1 as GTSNPN and CDR2 as SVGIG (reference sequence). Unmatched junction bases numbered 6, after V lost 0 bases and J lost 3 bases. Looking up the rest from reference TRBV30 and TRBJ2-3 gives the full variable domain: SQTIHQWPATLVQPVGSPLSLECTVEGTSNPNLYWYRQAAGRGLQLLFYSVGIGQISSEVPQNLSASRPQDRQFILSSKKLLLSDSGFYLCAWSVFLAETDTQYFGPGTRLTVL.

The J gene is TRBJ2-7, the V gene TRBV5-1; TRBD1 matches at 12 bases. This CDR3 contains 14 residues. CDR1 and CDR2 (germline): SGHRS, YFSETQ. V trimming: 4 bases; J trimming: 5 bases; junction bases outside the gene matches: 4. The CDR3 DNA reads as TGCGCCAGCAGCGGCGGGACAGGGGGCCACGAGCAGTACTTC. Its translation: CASSGGTGGHEQYF.

The rearrangement links TRBV4-1 to TRBJ1-4; TRBD1 aligns across 8 bases. Germline values: CDR1 MGHRA, CDR2 YSYEKL. The CDR3 has 14 amino acids. The V gene end was trimmed by 5 bases and the J gene end by 6 bases; junction bases not matched to a gene: 5. CDR3 loop: CASSGTGGDEKLFF. CDR3 nucleotides: TGCGCCAGCAGCGGGACAGGTGGGGATGAAAAACTGTTTTTT.

This clone was recorded a few times. The chain employs TRBV28 and TRBJ2-6, with TRBD1 as a possible D gene (6 bases). This CDR3 has 16 residues. Trimming left V 7 bases short and J 0 bases short, with 13 bases between. CDR1 and CDR2 from the germline V gene are MDHEN and SYDVKM. The CDR3 coding sequence is TGTGCCAGCAAGGCACAGGGATCCTCTGGGGCCAACGTCCTGACTTTC. This sequence encodes CASKAQGSSGANVLTF.

The genes are TRBV6-5 and TRBJ2-7, with TRBD2 as a possible D gene (6 bases). Germline V gives CDR1 MNHEY, CDR2 SVGAGI. The CDR3 spans 15 residues. Trimming left V 5 bases short and J 1 base short, with 15 bases between. CDR3 DNA: TGTGCCAGCAGTCCCCCCCCCGGAGGGTCCTACGAGCAGTACTTC. Its translation: CASSPPPGGSYEQYF.

The V call is TRBV4-1, the J call TRBJ2-5; 10 bases are a match to TRBD2. The assigned J gene may be wrong: the sequence end matches TRBJ2-7 better. This CDR3 comprises 15 residues. Germline lookup yields CDR1 MGHRA and CDR2 YSYEKL. The CDR3 protein is CASSQEKRGGYEQYF. The CDR3 nucleotides are TGCGCCAGCAGCCAAGAGAAGCGGGGGGGCTACGAGCAGTACTTC.

This sequence joins TRBV28 and TRBJ2-7; the match to TRBD2 covers 7 bases. Germline assignment: CDR1 MDHEN and CDR2 SYDVKM. The J segment lost 3 bases and the V segment lost 5 bases, leaving 10 bases of the junction unmatched. CDR3 length: 15 residues. CDR3 sequence: CASSPLAGAGYEQYF. In DNA form, the CDR3 reads TGTGCCAGCAGTCCGTTAGCGGGTGCAGGCTACGAGCAGTACTTC.

CDR3 bases: TGTGCCAGCAGCGTAGAAGGGTGGGGAGGTAGCTACAATGAGCAGTTCTTC. It translates to CASSVEGWGGSYNEQFF. J is TRBJ2-1 and V is TRBV9; maybe TRBD2 (6 bases). V lost 0 bases and J 3 bases, leaving 16 bases between the germline ends. This CDR3 comprises 17 residues. Germline values: CDR1 SGDLS, CDR2 YYNGEE.

The rearrangement uses TRBV18 and TRBJ1-1; D not resolved. The CDR3 consists of 16 residues. V was clipped by 3 bases and J by 3 bases, with 17 bases between them. The germline V gene has CDR1 KGHSH and CDR2 LQKENI. The DNA of the CDR3 is TGTGCCAGCTCACCCCAACTGGGTAGCGGCTACACTGAAGCTTTCTTT. Translation gives CASSPQLGSGYTEAFF.

V and J are TRBV29-1 and TRBJ1-2; D is perhaps TRBD1 (5 bases). The CDR3 length is 11 residues. Germline V gives CDR1 SQVTM, CDR2 ANQGSEA. The CDR3 DNA sequence: TGCACTAGTCGGCAGGGCGATGGCTACACCTTC. Protein: CTSRQGDGYTF.

The rearrangement joins TRBV7-3 to TRBJ2-2; D is unresolved. Deletions cut 4 bases from V and 3 bases from J, with 6 bases between. Germline CDR1 SGHTA, CDR2 FQGTGA. There are 13 residues in the CDR3. For the CDR3, the DNA is TGTGCCAGCAGCTCACGGGACACCGGGGAGCTGTTTTTT. Its translation: CASSSRDTGELFF. The full variable domain, in which reference TRBV7-3 and TRBJ2-2 provide the parts outside the CDR3, is GAGVSQTPSNKVTEKGKYVELRCDPISGHTALYWYRQSLGQGPEFLIYFQGTGAADDSGLPNDRFFAVRPEGSVSTLKIQRTERGDSAVYLCASSSRDTGELFFGEGSRLTVL.

There are a few counts of this clone. V is TRBV25-1 and J is TRBJ1-2; TRBD1 agrees at 11 bases. V shed 7 bases and J 4 bases; nucleotides not matched to a gene: 5. In germline, CDR1 is MGHDK, CDR2 SYGVNS. The CDR3 is made up of 14 amino acids. Here the CDR3 reads CASKGQGEGYGYTF. The CDR3 region has the DNA TGTGCCAGCAAGGGACAGGGGGAAGGCTATGGCTACACCTTC.

The chain carries TRBV5-1 and TRBJ1-3, with D possibly being TRBD1 (6 bases). Germline CDR1 SGHRS, CDR2 YFSETQ. The CDR3 is 15 residues long. V gave up 0 bases and J gave up 2 bases, with 9 bases separating them. The CDR3 spells CASSLGNRAGNTIYF. CDR3 bases: TGCGCCAGCAGCTTGGGGAACAGGGCTGGAAACACCATATATTTT. The full variable domain, completed using reference TRBV5-1 and TRBJ1-3, is KAGVTQTPRYLIKTRGQQVTLSCSPISGHRSVSWYQQTPGQGLQFLFEYFSETQRNKGNFPGRFSGRQFSNSRSEMNVSTLELGDSALYLCASSLGNRAGNTIYFGEGSWLTVV.

This chain joins TRBV19 and TRBJ2-1; the match to TRBD1 covers 8 bases. Germline V gives CDR1 LNHDA, CDR2 SQIVND (reference sequence). V was pared by 4 bases and J by 5 bases, with 7 bases of the junction left unmatched. The CDR3 sequence is 15 residues long. CDR3: CASSKGTGYDNEQFF. The CDR3 coding sequence is TGTGCCAGTAGTAAAGGGACAGGTTATGACAATGAGCAGTTCTTC.

The rearrangement uses TRBV7-8 and TRBJ1-1; 8 positions match TRBD1. J gave up 2 bases and V 4 bases, and 12 bases lay outside the gene matches. This CDR3 is 17 amino acids long. From germline, CDR1 is SGHVS and CDR2 FQNEAQ. This CDR3 is CASSYRTGPPTNTEAFF. CDR3 in DNA: TGTGCCAGCAGCTACCGGACAGGGCCTCCTACAAACACTGAAGCTTTCTTT.

This chain joins TRBV5-1 and TRBJ1-1; D possibly corresponds to TRBD1 (6 bases). CDR3 size: 13 residues. V lost 7 bases and J 0 bases, leaving 10 bases between the germline ends. Germline CDR1 reads SGHRS; CDR2 reads YFSETQ. The CDR3 sequence: CASSSGVNTEAFF. The CDR3 DNA reads as TGCGCCAGCTCCTCAGGGGTGAACACTGAAGCTTTCTTT.

The rearrangement links TRBV7-2 to TRBJ2-4, with a tentative D call TRBD1 (6 bases). The CDR3 totals 15 residues. Germline V gene data show CDR1 as SGHTA and CDR2 as FQGNSA. The V end lost 1 base, the J end lost 7 bases, and 14 bases lay between the germline ends. The CDR3 sequence is CASSLGLGGWNIQYF. The DNA of the CDR3 is TGTGCCAGCAGCTTAGGTCTTGGGGGCTGGAACATTCAGTACTTC.